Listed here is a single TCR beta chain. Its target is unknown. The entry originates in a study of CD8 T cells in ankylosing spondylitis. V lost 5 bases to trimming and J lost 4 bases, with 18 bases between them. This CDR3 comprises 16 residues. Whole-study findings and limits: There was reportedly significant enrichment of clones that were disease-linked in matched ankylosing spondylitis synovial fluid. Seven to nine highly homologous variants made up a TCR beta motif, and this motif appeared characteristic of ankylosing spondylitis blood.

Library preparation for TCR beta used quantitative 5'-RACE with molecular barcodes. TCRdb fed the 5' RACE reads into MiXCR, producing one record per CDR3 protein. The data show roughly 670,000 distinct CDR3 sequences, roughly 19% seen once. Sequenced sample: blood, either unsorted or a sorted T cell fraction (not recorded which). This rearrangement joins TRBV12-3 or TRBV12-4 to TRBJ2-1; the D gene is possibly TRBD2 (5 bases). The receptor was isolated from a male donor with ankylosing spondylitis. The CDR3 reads CASSRVWESLYNEQFF. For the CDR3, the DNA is TGTGCCAGCAGTAGGGTATGGGAGTCCTTATACAATGAGCAGTTCTTC.